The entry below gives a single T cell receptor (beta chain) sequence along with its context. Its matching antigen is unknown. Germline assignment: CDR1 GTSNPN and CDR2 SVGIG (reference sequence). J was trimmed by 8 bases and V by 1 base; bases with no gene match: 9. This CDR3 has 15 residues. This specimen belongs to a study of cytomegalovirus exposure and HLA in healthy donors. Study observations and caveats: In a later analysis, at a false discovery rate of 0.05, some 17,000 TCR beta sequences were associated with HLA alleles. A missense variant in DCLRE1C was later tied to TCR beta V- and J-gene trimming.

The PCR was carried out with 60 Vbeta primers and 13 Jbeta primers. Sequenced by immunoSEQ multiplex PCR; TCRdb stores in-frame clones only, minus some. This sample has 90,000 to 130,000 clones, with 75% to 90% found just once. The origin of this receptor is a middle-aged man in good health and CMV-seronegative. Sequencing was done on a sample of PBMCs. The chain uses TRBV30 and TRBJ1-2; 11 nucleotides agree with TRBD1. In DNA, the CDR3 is TGTGCCTGGAGTGGGACAGGGGGCAAGGGTGGAGGCTACACCTTC. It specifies CAWSGTGGKGGGYTF.